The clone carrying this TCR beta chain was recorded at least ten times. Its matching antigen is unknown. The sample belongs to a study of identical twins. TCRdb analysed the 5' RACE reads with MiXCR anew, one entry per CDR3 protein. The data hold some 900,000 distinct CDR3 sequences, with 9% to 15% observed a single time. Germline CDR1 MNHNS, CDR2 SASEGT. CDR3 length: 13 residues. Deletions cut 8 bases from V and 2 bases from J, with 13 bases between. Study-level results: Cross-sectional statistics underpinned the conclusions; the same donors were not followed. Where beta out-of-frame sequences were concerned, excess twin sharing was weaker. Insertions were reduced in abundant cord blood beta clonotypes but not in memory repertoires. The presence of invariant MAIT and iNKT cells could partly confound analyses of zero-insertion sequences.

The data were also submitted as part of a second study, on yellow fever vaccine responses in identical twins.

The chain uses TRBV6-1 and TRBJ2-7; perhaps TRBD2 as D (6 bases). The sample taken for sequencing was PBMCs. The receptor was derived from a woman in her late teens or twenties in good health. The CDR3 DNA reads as TGTGCCAGCCACGGAGGGGCGACCTACGAGCAGTACTTC. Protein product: CASHGGATYEQYF.